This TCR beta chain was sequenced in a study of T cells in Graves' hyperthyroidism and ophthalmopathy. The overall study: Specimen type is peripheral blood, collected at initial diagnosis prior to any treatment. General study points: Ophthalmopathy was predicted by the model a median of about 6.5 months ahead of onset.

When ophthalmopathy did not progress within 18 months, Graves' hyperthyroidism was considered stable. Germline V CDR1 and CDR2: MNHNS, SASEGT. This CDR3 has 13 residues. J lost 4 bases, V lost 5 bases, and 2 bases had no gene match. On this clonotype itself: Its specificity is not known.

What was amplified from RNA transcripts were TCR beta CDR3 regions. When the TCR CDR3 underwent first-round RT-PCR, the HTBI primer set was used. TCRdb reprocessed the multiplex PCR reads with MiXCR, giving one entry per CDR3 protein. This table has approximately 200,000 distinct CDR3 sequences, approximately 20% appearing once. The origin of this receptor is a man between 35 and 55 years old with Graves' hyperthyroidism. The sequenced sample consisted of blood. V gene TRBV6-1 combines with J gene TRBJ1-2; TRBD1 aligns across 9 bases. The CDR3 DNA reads TGTGCCAGCAGTCGGGACAGGGTCTATGGCTACACCTTC. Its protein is CASSRDRVYGYTF.